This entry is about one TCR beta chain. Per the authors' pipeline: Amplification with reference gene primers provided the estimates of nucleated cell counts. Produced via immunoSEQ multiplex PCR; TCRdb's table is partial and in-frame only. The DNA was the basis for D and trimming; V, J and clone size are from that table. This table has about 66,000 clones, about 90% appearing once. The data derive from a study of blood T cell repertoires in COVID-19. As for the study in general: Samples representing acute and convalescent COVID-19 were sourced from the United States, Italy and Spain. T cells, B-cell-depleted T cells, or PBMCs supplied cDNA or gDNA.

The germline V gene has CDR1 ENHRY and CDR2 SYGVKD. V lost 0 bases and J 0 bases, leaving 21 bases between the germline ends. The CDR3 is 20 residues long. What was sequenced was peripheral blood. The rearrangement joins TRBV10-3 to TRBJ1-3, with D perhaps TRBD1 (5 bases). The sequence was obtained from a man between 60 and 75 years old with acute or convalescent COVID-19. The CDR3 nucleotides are TGTGCCATCAGTGAGTCGATGTCATTTGGGGACTGGAGCTCTGGAAACACCATATATTTT. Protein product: CAISESMSFGDWSSGNTIYF.